The clone carrying this T cell receptor beta chain turned up a few times. Its specificity is not known. The sample is drawn from a study of T cells after yellow fever vaccination. Findings and limits, study-wide: The secondary T-cell response peaked on day 5, not day 15, but was weaker. Clonotypes appearing in both CD4 and CD8 compartments existed, and their share was small.

Each CDR3 protein gets one entry after TCRdb re-called the 5' RACE reads with MiXCR. The sample consists of around 73,000 distinct CDR3 sequences, roughly 7.7% of them appearing once. The receptor was derived from a man aged 25-40 years who received the YFV17D yellow fever vaccine. The sample consisted of CD8+ T cells sorted from PBMCs, taken on the day of the yellow fever booster vaccination.

CDR3 in DNA: TGTGCCAGCAGTTTATTTGGACAGGGAAAGGGCGAGCAGTACTTC. This translates into CASSLFGQGKGEQYF. The chain links TRBV28 to TRBJ2-7, with 8 positions matching TRBD1. V dropped 1 base and J dropped 6; count of bases not matched to a gene: 8. CDR3 length equals 15 residues. From germline, CDR1 is MDHEN and CDR2 SYDVKM.